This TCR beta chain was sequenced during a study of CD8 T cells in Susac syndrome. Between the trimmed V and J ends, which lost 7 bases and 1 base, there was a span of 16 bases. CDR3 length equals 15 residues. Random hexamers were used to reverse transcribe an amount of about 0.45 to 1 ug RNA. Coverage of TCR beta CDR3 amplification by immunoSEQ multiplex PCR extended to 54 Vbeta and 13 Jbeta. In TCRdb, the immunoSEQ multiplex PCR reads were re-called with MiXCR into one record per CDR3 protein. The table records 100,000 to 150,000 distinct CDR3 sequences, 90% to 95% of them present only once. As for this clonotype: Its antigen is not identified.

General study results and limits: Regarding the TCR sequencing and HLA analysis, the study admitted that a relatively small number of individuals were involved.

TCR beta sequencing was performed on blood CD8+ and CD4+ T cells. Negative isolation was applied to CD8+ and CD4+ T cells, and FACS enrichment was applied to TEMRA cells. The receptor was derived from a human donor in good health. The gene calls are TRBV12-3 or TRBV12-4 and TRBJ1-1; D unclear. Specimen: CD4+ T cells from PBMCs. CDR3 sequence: CASTQPSRGNTEAFF. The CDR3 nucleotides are TGTGCCAGCACACAACCAAGCCGCGGGAACACTGAAGCTTTCTTT.